This TCR beta chain was sequenced in a study of radiotherapy plus CTLA-4 blockade in lung cancer (dated by TCRdb to the late 2010s). At the level of the whole study: Among enrolled patients, 15% to 20% had an objective response and roughly 30% reached disease control.

The paper's findings and limits, for the study overall: After treatment with radiotherapy and ipilimumab, TCR clones that originated in tumors expanded in peripheral blood. Increased serum interferon-beta after radiation, together with early dynamic changes in blood T cell clones, were reported to be the strongest predictors of response.

Library preparation used the immunoSEQ multiplex PCR assay. What TCRdb holds here is the immuneACCESS table cut down to in-frame rearrangements. Part of the clones is not present; checked against another copy, under half of the missing clones reflect an unresolved V gene, and the others are unexplained. This sample lists 40,000 to 55,000 clones; approximately 71% were detected once. The ten largest account for about 2.7% of the sample. In the case of this clone: What antigen it recognizes has not been identified. No base quality values were provided; no much bigger clone lies one nucleotide off.

The study evaluated CTLA-4 blockade (ipilimumab) given together with focal radiation therapy in patients who had chemo-refractory metastatic non-small-cell lung cancer. From a lookup of the germline V gene (reference sequence), CDR1 and CDR2 are SGHNT and YYREEE. The CDR3 runs 14 amino acids, cysteine and phenylalanine included. Only CDR3 DNA remains: 42 bases, in frame from the first base. The junction shows trimming of 3 bases on V and 5 bases on J, and the gene matches do not reach 7 bases of it. Recombination joined TRBV5-4 with TRBJ1-2; 7 bases in the junction line up with TRBD1. This specimen was peripheral blood, taken from a patient treated with radiotherapy plus ipilimumab. The sequence came from a human donor with non-small cell lung cancer whose response to radiotherapy plus ipilimumab could not be evaluated. CDR3 loop: CASSYTGTVYGYTF. The DNA sequence is as follows: TGTGCCAGCAGCTACACCGGGACAGTATATGGCTACACCTTC.